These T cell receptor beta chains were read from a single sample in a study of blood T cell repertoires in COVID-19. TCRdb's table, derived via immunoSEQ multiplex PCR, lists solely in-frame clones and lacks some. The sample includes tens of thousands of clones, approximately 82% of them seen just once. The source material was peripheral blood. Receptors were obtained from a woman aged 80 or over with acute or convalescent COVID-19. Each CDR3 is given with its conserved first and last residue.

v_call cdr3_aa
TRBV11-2 CASSSDTHYGYTF
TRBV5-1 CASSLDRGRGTEAFF
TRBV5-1 CASSVQGNRGEKLFF
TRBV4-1 CASSHPGSGSYEQYF
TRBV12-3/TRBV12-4 CASGAGVNYGYTF
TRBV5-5 CASSGATGAPKDTQYF
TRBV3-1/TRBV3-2 CASSRTLRTGSGNTIYF
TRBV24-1 CATSPAGGRGQPQHF
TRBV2 CASSDLSGGGGELFF
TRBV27 CASSLSRGWASPLHF
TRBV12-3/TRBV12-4 CASRSQNTEAFF
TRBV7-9 CASRFGLAGPTDTQYF
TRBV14 CASSHNKRGGRYQETQYF
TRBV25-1 CASNVGGGNYGYTF
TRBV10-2 CASLSSANEKLFF
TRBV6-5 CASSPRGGAYEQYF
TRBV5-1 CASSLGLAGGSNEQFF
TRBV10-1 CASSRRQGGNTGELFF
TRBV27 CASGSGTYNEQFF
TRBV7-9 CASSTRTGGAYGYTF
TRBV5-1 CASSFKETQYF
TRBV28 CASSSVGGSYNEQFF
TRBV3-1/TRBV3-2 CASSRGTSYEQFF
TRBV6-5 CASTSGSSYEQYF
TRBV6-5 CASSYSGGITEAFF
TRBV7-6 CASSLLTGGTGELFF
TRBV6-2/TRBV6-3 CASSLWGGGYTF